The clone carrying this T cell receptor beta chain has at least ten counts. Its cognate antigen is unknown. Time point denoted: patch test 1, 2 weeks after DPC sensitization. The treatment denotes: therapeutic diphenylcyclopropenone sensitization with weekly scalp DPC. The data are from a study of human T cells and chemical hapten exposure. Study-wide context: An area of 2 cm by approximately 2 cm on upper inner arm skin received 2% DPC for sensitization. The study's findings and limits: No change in TCRs above 1 in 1000 frequency was produced by DPC sensitization.

V lost 5 bases and J lost 3; bases outside the gene matches: 7. The CDR3 is 15 amino acids. One entry per CDR3 protein results from TCRdb running MiXCR on the RACE reads. This table has about 90,000 distinct CDR3 sequences, roughly 10% appearing once. This specimen was whole blood, taken in connection with sensitization to the hapten diphenylcyclopropenone (DPC). The chain has TRBV12-3 or TRBV12-4 and TRBJ2-5, with 9 nucleotides matching TRBD2. This clonotype was obtained from a middle-aged man with alopecia areata. Some clones in this sample may be carry-over from other donors' samples. This CDR3 reads CASSRMVAGEETQYF. DNA for the CDR3: TGTGCCAGCAGTCGGATGGTAGCGGGAGAAGAGACCCAGTACTTC.